The 26 T cell receptor beta chains below come from one sample, sequenced in a study of early T cells in non-severe SARS-CoV-2 infection. TCRdb called the 5' RACE reads again in MiXCR, with one record for every CDR3 protein. The table has 100,000 to 130,000 distinct CDR3 sequences, 9.5% to 13% seen once. Material: whole blood. These receptors originate from an adult who was a healthcare worker with PCR-confirmed SARS-CoV-2 infection or an uninfected control (not recorded which).

This clonotype was recorded many times. V is TRBV7-8 and J is TRBJ2-1; TRBD2 matches 8 bases. After removal of 1 base from V and 9 bases from J, the junction contained 8 bases not matched to a gene. The CDR3 contains 15 residues. Germline V gene lookup returns CDR1 SGHVS and CDR2 FQNEAQ. The CDR3 bases are TGTGCCAGCAGCTTAGAACGAGCGGGAGCACCTGAGCAGTTCTTC. This encodes CASSLERAGAPEQFF.

This clonotype was seen repeatedly, ten times or more. The V gene is TRBV11-2, the J gene TRBJ1-4; D might be TRBD1 (5 bases). The CDR3 is 14 residues long. Trimming shortened V by 5 bases and J by 8 bases, and 15 bases separated the two germline ends. Germline assignment: CDR1 SGHAT and CDR2 FQNNGV. Here the CDR3 reads CASSPLGVGEKLFF. As DNA, the CDR3 is TGTGCCAGCAGCCCTCTGGGGGTCGGCGAAAAACTGTTTTTT.

This clonotype was detected a few times. The chain links TRBV5-4 to TRBJ2-2, with TRBD2 identical over 7 bases. Germline CDR1 is SGHNT and CDR2 is YYREEE (reference sequence). This CDR3 comprises 14 residues. The V segment lost 3 bases and the J segment 5 bases; nucleotides outside the gene matches: 4. CDR3 amino acids: CASSSLGGTGELFF. DNA of the CDR3: TGTGCCAGCAGCTCGCTGGGGGGGACCGGGGAGCTGTTTTTT.

This clonotype has a count of ten or more. J is TRBJ1-4 and V is TRBV12-3 or TRBV12-4; TRBD1 might be the D (5 bases). The CDR3 consists of 12 residues. V was cut by 3 bases and J by 7 bases, with 6 bases left in between. CDR3 sequence reads: CASSLGGEKLFF. The CDR3 DNA reads as TGTGCCAGCAGTTTGGGGGGTGAAAAACTGTTTTTT.

The chain is built from TRBV20-1 and TRBJ1-6; perhaps TRBD1 as D (6 bases). V was trimmed by 3 bases and J by 4 bases, leaving 13 bases between them. Germline V gives CDR1 DFQATT, CDR2 SNEGSKA (reference sequence). This CDR3 is built from 15 residues. The CDR3 loop reads CSASFDRSYNSPLHF. Here the CDR3 DNA reads TGCAGTGCTAGTTTCGACAGGTCTTATAATTCACCCCTCCACTTT.

This clonotype occurred a few times. The V gene is TRBV7-9, the J gene TRBJ2-1, with 8 bases matching TRBD2. With 3 bases clipped from V and 4 bases from J, the junction kept 8 bases outside the gene matches. The CDR3 extends over 16 amino acids. The germline gives CDR1 SEHNR, CDR2 FQNEAQ (reference sequence). The CDR3 here is CASSFPPGGGYNEQFF. CDR3 bases: TGTGCCAGCAGCTTTCCCCCGGGAGGGGGGTACAATGAGCAGTTCTTC.

The table lists this clonotype with a few counts. This chain connects TRBV19 to TRBJ1-2; 7 bases align to TRBD1. Germline V CDR1 and CDR2: LNHDA, SQIVND (reference sequence). V was pared by 5 bases and J by 2 bases, with 2 bases of the junction left unmatched. The CDR3 contains 13 residues. The CDR3 nucleotides are TGTGCCAGTAGTGTGACAGGGAACTATGGCTACACCTTC. This translates into CASSVTGNYGYTF.

This clonotype was counted a few times. J is TRBJ1-4 and V is TRBV7-9; 9 bases align to TRBD1. V shed 4 bases, J shed 4 bases, and the junction held 4 bases outside the gene matches. Looked up from germline, CDR1 is SEHNR and CDR2 is FQNEAQ (reference sequence). The CDR3 sequence is 15 residues long. CDR3 nucleotide sequence: TGTGCCAGCAGCTGGGGACAGGGCTATAATGAAAAACTGTTTTTT. Translated: CASSWGQGYNEKLFF.

This clonotype was picked up many times. The chain recombines TRBV19 with TRBJ1-2; the D gene is possibly TRBD1 (6 bases). Germline CDR1 LNHDA, CDR2 SQIVND (reference sequence). V lost 3 bases and J lost 4, with 15 bases in between. The CDR3 consists of 15 residues. The CDR3 region is CASSIFRDNLYGYTF. The CDR3 DNA reads as TGTGCCAGTAGTATTTTTCGGGACAACCTCTATGGCTACACCTTC.

This clonotype was recorded a few times. The chain recombines TRBV6-6 with TRBJ1-2; 12 bases match TRBD1. Losses at the gene ends were 2 bases for V and 6 bases for J; bases not matched to a gene: 4. This CDR3 spans 15 amino acids. CDR1 and CDR2 (germline): MNHNY, SVGAGI (reference sequence). CDR3 coding DNA: TGTGCCAGCAGTTACGTGGGACAGGGGGCTCATGGCTACACCTTC. Its translation: CASSYVGQGAHGYTF.

Ten or more counts support this clonotype. The rearrangement uses TRBV30 and TRBJ1-6; TRBD1 matches at 8 bases. The V and J ends lost 5 bases and 5 bases, in that order; junction bases with no gene match: 11. Germline values: CDR1 GTSNPN, CDR2 SVGIG (reference sequence). The CDR3 contains 16 residues. The CDR3 spells CAWHYKTGEHNSPLHF. CDR3 DNA sequence: TGTGCCTGGCATTACAAGACAGGGGAACATAATTCACCCCTCCACTTT.

The rearrangement uses TRBV12-3 or TRBV12-4 and TRBJ2-2; 8 bases are shared with TRBD2. The CDR3 covers 18 residues. The V and J ends lost 6 bases and 5 bases, in that order; junction bases with no gene match: 17. The CDR3 DNA sequence: TGTGCCAGCAGGGATGGCGGGAGGCCTATTAGTGGGACCGGGGAGCTGTTTTTT. Translated, it gives CASRDGGRPISGTGELFF.

This clonotype was picked up a small number of times. In DNA, the CDR3 is TGCAGTGCCATAGACAGGGGTCACGAGCAGTACTTC. Translating gives CSAIDRGHEQYF. J is TRBJ2-7 and V is TRBV20-1, with 8 bases fitting TRBD1. The junction had 6 bases not matched to a gene; V was cut back by 6 bases and J by 5 bases. The germline gives CDR1 DFQATT, CDR2 SNEGSKA (reference sequence). CDR3 size: 12 residues.

Only a few counts were recorded for this clonotype. The chain has TRBV12-3 or TRBV12-4 and TRBJ2-5; 15 bases align to TRBD2. J gave up 7 bases and V 5 bases, and 5 bases lay outside the gene matches. The CDR3 has 15 amino acids. For the CDR3, the DNA is TGTGCCAGCAGTCCGCCGGGACTAGCGGGAGGGACCCAGTACTTC. This codes for CASSPPGLAGGTQYF.

This clonotype appeared many times. The chain uses TRBV11-2 and TRBJ1-1, with D uncertain. With 8 bases removed from V and 1 base from J, the gap between germline ends came to 8 bases. This CDR3 spans 12 amino acids. Germline V lookup: CDR1 SGHAT, CDR2 FQNNGV. The CDR3 spells CASFSGNTEAFF. DNA for the CDR3: TGTGCCAGCTTCTCAGGGAACACTGAAGCTTTCTTT.

The rearrangement links TRBV20-1 to TRBJ2-4; a weak D match, TRBD2 (5 bases). The V end lost 6 bases, the J end lost 5 bases, and 11 bases lay between the germline ends. CDR1 and CDR2 (germline): DFQATT, SNEGSKA (reference sequence). The CDR3 is 12 amino acids. In nucleotides, the CDR3 is TGCAGTGCAAACGGGGTCCAAAACATTCAGTACTTC. It codes for CSANGVQNIQYF.

This clonotype was detected many times. The rearrangement joins TRBV6-6 to TRBJ1-2, with 10 bases matching TRBD1. This CDR3 comprises 17 residues. Germline V gene sequence: CDR1 MNHNY, CDR2 SVGAGI (reference sequence). The J segment lost 2 bases and the V segment lost 5 bases, leaving 11 bases of the junction unmatched. The CDR3 nucleotides read TGTGCCAGCAGTCGAGGACAGGGGGGGTTAGCGAACTATGGCTACACCTTC. Its protein is CASSRGQGGLANYGYTF.

This clonotype appeared many times. V usage is TRBV12-3 or TRBV12-4 and J usage is TRBJ1-6, with 7 nucleotides matching TRBD1. The CDR3 is 17 amino acids. The V segment lost 4 bases and the J segment 2 bases; nucleotides outside the gene matches: 8. CDR3 residues: CASSSKGQSTYNSPLHF. In DNA, the CDR3 is TGTGCCAGCAGTTCCAAGGGACAGTCCACCTATAATTCACCCCTCCACTTT.

In its sample, this clonotype was seen a few times. This chain uses TRBV11-3 with TRBJ1-4; maybe TRBD1 (5 bases). CDR1 is SGHNT and CDR2 is YENEEA in the germline V gene. V shed 3 bases and J shed 3 bases, with 11 bases lying between them. The CDR3 runs to 15 residues. The CDR3 DNA reads as TGTGCCAGCAGCTTTGACAGCCTGGCTAATGAAAAACTGTTTTTT. This gives the protein CASSFDSLANEKLFF.

This clonotype was observed at least ten times. This sequence joins TRBV5-6 and TRBJ2-1; D not resolved. The CDR3 is made up of 15 amino acids. Trimming shortened V by 3 bases and J by 2 bases, and 12 bases separated the two germline ends. Germline CDR1 reads SGHDT; CDR2 reads YYEEEE. CDR3 sequence: CASSWTKKTYNEQFF. The CDR3 DNA reads as TGTGCCAGCAGCTGGACGAAAAAAACCTACAATGAGCAGTTCTTC. The full variable domain, with the rest looked up from reference TRBV5-6 and TRBJ2-1, is DAGVTQSPTHLIKTRGQQVTLRCSPKSGHDTVSWYQQALGQGPQFIFQYYEEEERQRGNFPDRFSGHQFPNYSSELNVNALLLGDSALYLCASSWTKKTYNEQFFGPGTRLTVL.

In its sample, this clonotype was seen a few times. This chain links TRBV5-5 with TRBJ1-5; D might be TRBD1 (6 bases). Germline values: CDR1 SGHKS, CDR2 YYEKEE (reference sequence). Trimming removed 2 bases from V and 2 bases from J, with 11 bases in between. CDR3 length: 15 residues. CDR3 sequence (DNA): TGTGCCAGCAGCTTATCAGGGGACGGCAATCAGCCCCAGCATTTT. Its protein product is CASSLSGDGNQPQHF.

This clonotype was detected many times. The chain recombines TRBV7-3 with TRBJ2-1; 11 nucleotides line up with TRBD2. CDR1 SGHTA and CDR2 FQGTGA come from the germline V gene. Trimming cost V 8 bases and J 6 bases; bases outside gene matches: 9. The CDR3 consists of 15 residues. The CDR3 sequence: CASSLAGGQGNEQFF. CDR3 nucleotides: TGTGCCAGCTCCTTAGCGGGGGGGCAAGGCAATGAGCAGTTCTTC.

Ten or more counts support this clonotype. The gene calls are TRBV12-3 or TRBV12-4 and TRBJ1-1, with 9 bases lining up with TRBD1. Trimming removed 5 bases from V and 7 bases from J; junction bases left unmatched: 11. The CDR3 covers 15 residues. Written as DNA, the CDR3 is TGTGCCAGCAGTGGACAAACAGGGGGCGGGGGTGAAGCTTTCTTT. Translating it yields CASSGQTGGGGEAFF.

The chain is built from TRBV2 and TRBJ2-6; D is unresolved. The V and J ends lost 6 bases and 2 bases respectively, with 11 bases between them. This CDR3 spans 15 amino acids. CDR1 is SNHLY and CDR2 is FYNNEI in the germline V gene. The CDR3 reads CASSGERAGANVLTF. In DNA form, the CDR3 reads TGTGCCAGCAGCGGTGAAAGAGCTGGGGCCAACGTCCTGACTTTC.

This clonotype came up a few times. The chain is built from TRBV5-6 and TRBJ2-1, with a tentative D call TRBD2 (5 bases). V was pared by 1 base and J by 3 bases, with 20 bases between. The V gene's germline CDR1 is SGHDT and CDR2 YYEEEE. CDR3 length: 18 amino acids. The CDR3 here is CASSLRVLAPAYYNEQFF. CDR3 DNA: TGTGCCAGCAGCTTGAGGGTGCTAGCCCCAGCGTACTACAATGAGCAGTTCTTC.

This clonotype has a single count. V gene TRBV10-3 combines with J gene TRBJ2-1, with TRBD2 matching over 10 bases. The CDR3 has 15 amino acids. The germline V gene encodes CDR1 ENHRY and CDR2 SYGVKD. V shed 6 bases and J 7 bases; nucleotides not matched to a gene: 9. For the CDR3, the DNA is TGTGCCATCAGCAAGACAACTAGCGGGGTTAATGAGCAGTTCTTC. It codes for CAISKTTSGVNEQFF.